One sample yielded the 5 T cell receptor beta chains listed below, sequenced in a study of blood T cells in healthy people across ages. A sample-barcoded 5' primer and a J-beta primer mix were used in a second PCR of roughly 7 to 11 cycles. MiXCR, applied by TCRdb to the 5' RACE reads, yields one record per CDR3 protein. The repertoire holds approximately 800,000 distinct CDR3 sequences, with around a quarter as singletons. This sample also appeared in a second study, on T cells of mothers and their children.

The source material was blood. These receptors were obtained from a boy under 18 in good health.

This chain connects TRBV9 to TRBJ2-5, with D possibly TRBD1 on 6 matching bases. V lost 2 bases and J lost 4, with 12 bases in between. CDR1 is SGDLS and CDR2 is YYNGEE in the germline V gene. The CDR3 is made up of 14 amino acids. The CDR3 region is CASSVRTVTETQYF. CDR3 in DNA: TGTGCCAGCAGCGTCCGGACAGTAACAGAGACCCAGTACTTC.

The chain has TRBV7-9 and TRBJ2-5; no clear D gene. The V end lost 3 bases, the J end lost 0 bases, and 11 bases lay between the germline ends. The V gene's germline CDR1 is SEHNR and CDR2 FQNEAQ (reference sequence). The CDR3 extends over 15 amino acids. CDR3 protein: CASSFSGLYQETQYF. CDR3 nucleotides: TGTGCCAGCAGCTTTAGTGGGTTGTACCAAGAGACCCAGTACTTC.

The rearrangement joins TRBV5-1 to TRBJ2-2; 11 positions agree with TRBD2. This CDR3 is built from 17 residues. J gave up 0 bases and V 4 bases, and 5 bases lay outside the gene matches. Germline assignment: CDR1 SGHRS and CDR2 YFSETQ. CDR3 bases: TGCGCCAGCAGCACCGGGACTAGCGGCTCGAACACCGGGGAGCTGTTTTTT. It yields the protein CASSTGTSGSNTGELFF. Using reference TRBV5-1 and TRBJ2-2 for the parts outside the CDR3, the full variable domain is KAGVTQTPRYLIKTRGQQVTLSCSPISGHRSVSWYQQTPGQGLQFLFEYFSETQRNKGNFPGRFSGRQFSNSRSEMNVSTLELGDSALYLCASSTGTSGSNTGELFFGEGSRLTVL.

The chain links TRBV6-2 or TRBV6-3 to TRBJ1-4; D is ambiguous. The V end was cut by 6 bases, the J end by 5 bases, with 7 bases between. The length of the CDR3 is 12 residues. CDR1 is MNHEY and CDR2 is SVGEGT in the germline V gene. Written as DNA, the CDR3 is TGTGCCAGCAGCCAACGGAATGAAAAACTGTTTTTT. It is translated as CASSQRNEKLFF.

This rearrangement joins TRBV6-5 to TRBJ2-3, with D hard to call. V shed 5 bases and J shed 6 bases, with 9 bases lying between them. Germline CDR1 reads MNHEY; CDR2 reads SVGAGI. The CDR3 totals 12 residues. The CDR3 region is CASSGPLDTQYF. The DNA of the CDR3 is TGTGCCAGCAGTGGACCACTCGATACGCAGTATTTT.